Following are 4 T cell receptor beta chains from one sample sequenced in a study of T cells after yellow fever vaccination (dated 2019 in TCRdb). Interpreted using the paper, the treatment or condition label stands for: live attenuated yellow fever vaccine strain. The library was made by 5' RACE. Sequencing used an Illumina HiSeq 2500. In TCRdb, the public reads were trimmed at Q25 with fastp and aligned with MiXCR, with productive beta chains retained. Rows with one shared CDR3 protein collapse into an entry with the most common genes and DNA. For this sample there are about 140,000 distinct CDR3 sequences; approximately 6.6% appear just once. Approximately 0.64% of the sample is taken by the ten largest. Sequences were derived from CD4+ T cells sorted from PBMCs, sampled 10 days after the yellow fever booster vaccination. Receptor source: a man aged 25-40 years who received the YFV17D yellow fever vaccine.

This clonotype was picked up many times. The rearrangement links TRBV5-4 to TRBJ1-1; D possibly corresponds to TRBD1 (5 bases). The V and J ends lost 4 bases and 0 bases respectively, with 10 bases between them. Looked up from germline, CDR1 is SGHNT and CDR2 is YYREEE (reference sequence). This CDR3 has 14 residues. CDR3 sequence (DNA): TGTGCCAGCAGCGCCAGGGTGGTGAACACTGAAGCTTTCTTT. It is translated as CASSARVVNTEAFF.

This clonotype was recorded many times. V gene TRBV28 combines with J gene TRBJ2-7, with unresolved D. Trimming pared 7 bases from V and 0 bases from J, leaving 7 bases between. This CDR3 spans 12 amino acids. Germline V gives CDR1 MDHEN, CDR2 SYDVKM. The chain's CDR3 is CASISASYEQYF. The CDR3 DNA sequence: TGTGCCAGCATTTCGGCCTCCTACGAGCAGTACTTC.

This clonotype came up many times. The V call is TRBV28, the J call TRBJ2-1; D remains unclear. Trimming removed 5 bases at V and 11 bases at J, with 10 bases between. Germline V CDR1 and CDR2: MDHEN, SYDVKM. The length of the CDR3 is 11 residues. The CDR3 coding sequence is TGTGCCAGCAGTACGGTAAAGCAGCAGTTCTTC. Amino acid sequence: CASSTVKQQFF.

This clonotype was observed at least ten times. This chain uses TRBV5-6 with TRBJ1-1, with D perhaps TRBD1 (5 bases). CDR1 is SGHDT and CDR2 is YYEEEE in the germline V gene. The V and J ends lost 4 bases and 8 bases respectively, with 9 bases between them. The CDR3 runs 11 residues. CDR3 in DNA: TGTGCCAGCAGCATCCGGGACGAAGCTTTCTTT. It encodes CASSIRDEAFF. Combining the CDR3 with reference TRBV5-6 and TRBJ1-1 gives the whole variable domain DAGVTQSPTHLIKTRGQQVTLRCSPKSGHDTVSWYQQALGQGPQFIFQYYEEEERQRGNFPDRFSGHQFPNYSSELNVNALLLGDSALYLCASSIRDEAFFGQGTRLTVV.